This entry is about one T cell receptor (beta chain). Its target is not known. The data are from a study of cytomegalovirus exposure and HLA in healthy donors. General study findings and limits: In an earlier analysis, productive rearrangement rates for most beta V segments clustered near 87% or 30%. Another analysis was done later, and it associated around 16,000 TCR beta sequences with HLA alleles at 0.05 false discovery rate.

Germline V gene lookup returns CDR1 MNHNS and CDR2 SASEGT. The CDR3 spans 13 residues. Trimming pared 0 bases from V and 7 bases from J, leaving 9 bases between. Use of 60 Vbeta and 13 Jbeta primers characterized the PCR. Generated by immunoSEQ multiplex PCR, the TCRdb table keeps only in-frame clones and is missing some. This table has some 70,000 clones, 78% appearing once. The sequenced sample was PBMCs. The source of this sequence is a man younger than 35 in good health and CMV-seropositive. V and J are TRBV6-1 and TRBJ1-2; no firm D call. The CDR3: CASSEAPESGYTF. CDR3 coding DNA: TGTGCCAGCAGTGAAGCCCCCGAGAGTGGCTACACCTTC.